The rows below give T cell receptor beta chains drawn from one sample of a study of PD-L1 blockade in urothelial cancer. Measured with immunoSEQ multiplex PCR; TCRdb has only the in-frame clones, and not every one. The sample shows roughly 32,000 clones, around 80% of them seen only once. Here the sequenced sample was PBMCs, taken around atezolizumab (anti-PD-L1) treatment. The receptors were sampled from a man aged 55 to 70 with urothelial cancer. The CDR3 runs from the conserved cysteine through the conserved F or W. A D gene is named only where the DNA matches it firmly. Where a row states a size, it is once, few, many or the class of an expanded clone; other rows omit it.

D gene	V gene	clone size	J gene	CDR3 protein	CDR3 DNA
TRBD1	TRBV5-1	once	TRBJ2-1	CASSLVSTGGGRQFF	TGCGCCAGCAGCTTGGTTTCGACAGGGGGCGGTAGGCAGTTCTTC
TRBD2	TRBV10-3	.	TRBJ2-3	CAISEPGTSGAMYF	TGTGCCATCAGTGAGCCGGGGACTAGCGGGGCCATGTATTTT
.	TRBV7-2	.	TRBJ2-7	CASSLEQGPYEQYF	TGTGCCAGCAGCTTAGAACAGGGACCCTACGAGCAGTACTTC
.	TRBV18	once	TRBJ2-5	CASSPEMVTQYF	TGTGCCAGCTCACCGGAGATGGTGACCCAGTACTTC
TRBD2	TRBV5-1	.	TRBJ2-5	CASRVAGGPGETQYF	TGCGCCAGCAGGGTAGCGGGAGGGCCCGGGGAGACCCAGTACTTC
TRBD2	TRBV5-6	.	TRBJ2-2	CASSSPHRRGGGTGELFF	TGTGCCAGCAGCTCCCCCCATCGGCGGGGGGGCGGAACCGGGGAGCTGTTTTTT
TRBD1	TRBV2	.	TRBJ1-5	CASSYLQGEYQPQHF	TGTGCCAGCAGTTACTTACAGGGGGAGTATCAGCCCCAGCATTTT
TRBD2	TRBV6-1	few	TRBJ2-1	CATIAGGGHEQFF	TGTGCCACTATAGCGGGAGGTGGCCATGAGCAGTTCTTC
.	TRBV6-5	once	TRBJ2-1	CASSYKRADNEQFF	TGTGCCAGCAGTTATAAGAGGGCTGACAATGAGCAGTTCTTC
TRBD2	TRBV27	.	TRBJ2-7	CASSPGLALLIEQYF	TGTGCCAGCAGTCCGGGACTAGCCCTCCTTATCGAGCAGTACTTC
TRBD1	TRBV10-1	few	TRBJ1-1	CASNTGAGTEAFF	TGCGCCAGCAACACAGGGGCCGGCACTGAAGCTTTCTTT
TRBD2	TRBV6-4	.	TRBJ2-3	CASSPGGGSTDTQYF	TGTGCCAGCAGTCCCGGGGGGGGAAGTACAGATACGCAGTATTTT
.	TRBV27	few	TRBJ1-1	CASNERSNTEAFF	TGTGCCAGCAATGAGAGGTCGAACACTGAAGCTTTCTTT
TRBD1	TRBV13	.	TRBJ1-4	CASSKNRGMSEKLFF	TGTGCCAGCAGCAAAAACAGGGGGATGAGTGAAAAACTGTTTTTT
.	TRBV6-1	.	TRBJ2-7	CASRTGSPYEQYF	TGTGCCAGCAGGACGGGTTCCCCCTACGAGCAGTACTTC
TRBD1	TRBV7-6	.	TRBJ1-1	CASSFHPGGTEAFF	TGTGCCAGCAGCTTTCATCCAGGGGGCACTGAAGCTTTCTTT
TRBD1	TRBV5-1	.	TRBJ1-2	CASSITTEGADGYTF	TGCGCCAGCAGCATAACGACAGAGGGGGCCGATGGCTACACCTTC
.	TRBV5-1	.	TRBJ2-2	CASSLANTGELFF	TGCGCCAGCAGCTTGGCAAACACCGGGGAGCTGTTTTTT
.	TRBV7-9	.	TRBJ1-5	CASSLAPSGYGNQPQHF	TGTGCCAGCAGCTTAGCTCCGTCAGGGTATGGCAATCAGCCCCAGCATTTT
.	TRBV10-3	.	TRBJ2-1	CAISDFPREQFF	TGTGCCATCAGTGATTTTCCTAGAGAGCAGTTCTTC
TRBD1	TRBV7-8	.	TRBJ1-2	CASSLDGQGAYTF	TGTGCCAGCAGCTTAGACGGACAGGGTGCCTACACCTTC
TRBD1	TRBV9	.	TRBJ1-6	CASSLGQDYNSPLHF	TGTGCCAGCAGTTTAGGACAGGACTATAATTCACCCCTCCACTTT
.	TRBV27	.	TRBJ1-3	CASSLGTPGNTIYF	TGTGCCAGCAGTTTGGGCACCCCTGGAAACACCATATATTTT
.	TRBV7-3	.	TRBJ2-2	CASSSGFGELFF	TGTGCCAGCAGCTCAGGCTTCGGGGAGCTGTTTTTT
.	TRBV19	.	TRBJ1-2	CASTSGPDRGGYTF	TGTGCCAGTACATCAGGGCCCGACCGTGGGGGCTACACCTTC
.	TRBV28	.	TRBJ2-4	CASSALPEDIQYF	TGTGCCAGCAGCGCATTGCCGGAGGACATTCAGTACTTC